This T cell receptor beta chain was recovered during a study of blood T cells in healthy people across ages. Study outcomes and limitations: Changes seen in expanded clonotypes were possibly confounded by donor CMV status left unknown.

This clonotype came up once. What it binds is not known. Germline-derived CDR1 and CDR2 are LGHNA and YSLEER. This CDR3 contains 14 residues. With a J-beta primer mix and a sample-barcoded 5' primer, a second PCR ran about 7 to 11 cycles. Each TCR beta cDNA got a 12-nucleotide random molecular identifier. Using its own MiXCR run on the 5' RACE reads, TCRdb lists one record per CDR3 protein. Of about 2 million distinct CDR3 sequences in the sample, roughly 52% were seen once. Material for sequencing was blood. The rearrangement joins TRBV4-3 to TRBJ2-5; a possible D gene is TRBD1 (6 bases). The end of the DNA fits TRBJ2-7 better, so the J call may be wrong. The sequence was obtained from a woman aged 40-49 years in good health. The CDR3 nucleotides read TGCGCCAGCAGCCAAGAACAGGGCGCCTACGAGCAGTACTTC. This gives the protein CASSQEQGAYEQYF.